This TCR beta chain appears in the sequencing data of a study of identical twins. The CDR3 contains 13 residues. Germline V CDR1 and CDR2: SGHKS, YYEKEE (reference sequence). Trimming pared 8 bases from V and 3 bases from J, leaving 12 bases between. In the case of this clonotype: The antigen is unknown.

MiXCR, run by TCRdb on the 5' RACE reads, gives a single entry per CDR3 protein. The data show about 810,000 distinct CDR3 sequences, about 12% seen once. Study-level results: There were fewer insertions in abundant cord blood beta clonotypes, but memory repertoires showed no such pattern.

In addition, the sample was reused for a study of yellow fever vaccine responses in identical twins.

The sequence was obtained from a woman younger than 30 in good health. Material: PBMCs. This sequence joins TRBV5-5 and TRBJ2-1; D call uncertain. CDR3 nucleotides: TGTGCCAGGGGAACAGATAACTACAATGAGCAGTTCTTC. Protein sequence: CARGTDNYNEQFF.